This T cell receptor (beta chain) was identified in a study of tumor-infiltrating lymphocytes in oesophageal squamous cell carcinoma. The CDR3 runs 22 residues. The junction had 19 bases not matched to a gene; V was cut back by 0 bases and J by 5 bases. In germline, CDR1 is SGHVS, CDR2 FNYEAQ. TCRdb re-derived calls from the PCR reads in MiXCR, one entry per CDR3 protein. The table shows fewer than 20,000 distinct CDR3 sequences, with about two fifths occurring only once. The TCR comes from a male donor with esophageal squamous cell carcinoma. The sequencing sample was made of esophageal tumor tissue. V and J are TRBV7-6 and TRBJ2-1; 13 nucleotides agree with TRBD2. CDR3 region: CASSLAPSLMGTSGVIHNEQFF. The CDR3, as DNA: TGTGCCAGCAGCTTAGCGCCCTCACTCATGGGGACTAGCGGGGTTATTCACAATGAGCAGTTCTTC.